The clone carrying this TCR beta chain was counted at least ten times. Its specificity is unknown. This sample was taken from a study of T-cell memory formation after mild COVID-19. Germline trimming cut 5 bases from V and 0 bases from J; bases unmatched to any gene: 6. CDR1 SEHNR and CDR2 FQNEAQ come from the germline V gene (reference sequence). The CDR3 has 15 amino acids. TCRdb processed the 5' RACE reads anew with MiXCR; each CDR3 protein has one entry. The data contain tens of thousands of distinct CDR3 sequences, 10% to 15% of them singletons. The study's findings and limits: Mainly in CM and EM were contracting CD4+ clones; CD8+ were in EMRA. Clonal second-wave expansions that peaked on day 37 had unconfirmed SARS-CoV-2 specificity. Cross-reactive memory apparently joined, as some responding clones appeared in pre-infection memory.

The chain joins TRBV7-9 to TRBJ2-7; TRBD2 aligns across 8 bases. Sequencing was done on a sample of PBMCs or a T cell subset sorted from them (not recorded which). This clonotype was obtained from an adult woman who had mild COVID-19 (a few samples of this study predate the infection). Cell type and time point are not known. The CDR3 DNA reads TGTGCCAGCAGCCTACTAGCGGCTAGCTCCTACGAGCAGTACTTC. Its translation is CASSLLAASSYEQYF.